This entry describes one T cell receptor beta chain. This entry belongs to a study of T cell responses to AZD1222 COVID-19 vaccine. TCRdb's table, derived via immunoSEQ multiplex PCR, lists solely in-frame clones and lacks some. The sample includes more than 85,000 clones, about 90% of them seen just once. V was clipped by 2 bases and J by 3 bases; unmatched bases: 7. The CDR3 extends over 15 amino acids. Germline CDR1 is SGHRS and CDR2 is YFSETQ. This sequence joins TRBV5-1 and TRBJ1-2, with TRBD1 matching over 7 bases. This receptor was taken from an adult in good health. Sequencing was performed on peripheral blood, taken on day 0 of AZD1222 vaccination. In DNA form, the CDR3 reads TGCGCCAGCAGCTTCCGACAGGGAGACGACTATGGCTACACCTTC. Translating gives CASSFRQGDDYGYTF.